This TCR beta chain was documented in a study of cytomegalovirus exposure and HLA in healthy donors. Researchers ran the PCR with 60 Vbeta and 13 Jbeta primers. Repertoires were generated with immunoSEQ multiplex PCR, while TCRdb's copy carries only in-frame clones and drops some. The sample includes nearly 80,000 clones, around three quarters of them seen just once. The CDR3 is 13 residues long. CDR1 is SGHNT and CDR2 is YYREEE in the germline V gene (reference sequence). V dropped 3 bases and J dropped 12 bases, with 16 bases sitting between them. J is TRBJ2-1 and V is TRBV5-4; D might be TRBD2 (6 bases). The source is a woman aged 35 to 49 in good health and CMV-seropositive. Sequencing was done on a sample of PBMCs. The CDR3 nucleotides read TGTGCCAGCAGCTCCCGAACGCAGGAGGGGCAGTTCTTC. Its translation is CASSSRTQEGQFF.